This T cell receptor (beta chain) was identified in a study of Graves' ophthalmopathy and Graves' hyperthyroidism. The CDR3 has 13 amino acids. Germline CDR1 is GTSNPN and CDR2 is SVGIG (reference sequence). V shed 7 bases and J shed 1 base, with 10 bases lying between them. RNA transcripts yielded amplified TCR beta CDR3 regions. Second-round multiplex PCR came after a first-round RT-PCR that employed HTBI primers. TCRdb recomputed calls from the multiplex PCR reads with MiXCR, one row per CDR3 protein. The sample shows under 250,000 distinct CDR3 sequences, roughly a fifth of them seen only once. The sample holds many counts of this clonotype. As diagnostic evidence, clinical symptoms, serum thyroxine, TRAb, thyroid ultrasound and orbital computed tomography were relied upon.

The chain carries TRBV30 and TRBJ2-2; the D call may be TRBD1 or TRBD2 (5 bases each). The sequence came from a woman aged 45-60 years with Graves' ophthalmopathy. Source material: peripheral blood. The CDR3 sequence is CAFRGQNTGELFF. DNA for the CDR3: TGTGCCTTCCGGGGCCAGAACACCGGGGAGCTGTTTTTT.